The 17 T cell receptor beta chains in this list originate from one sample, sequenced in a study of T cell changes during pregnancy in multiple sclerosis. Only in-frame clones appear in the TCRdb table, and some are missing; sequencing was by immunoSEQ multiplex PCR. The table records some 90,000 clones, 91% of them present only once. Material: peripheral blood, obtained after pregnancy. Receptors originate from a female donor in good health, enrolled as a control in a pregnancy study.

This sequence joins TRBV9 and TRBJ1-1, with D tentatively TRBD1 (5 bases). V lost 2 bases and J 0 bases, leaving 8 bases between the germline ends. Germline CDR1 and CDR2: SGDLS and YYNGEE. The CDR3 has 14 amino acids. The CDR3 DNA is TGTGCCAGCAGCGTTGGGGGGATGAACACTGAAGCTTTCTTT. Translated, it gives CASSVGGMNTEAFF.

This chain uses TRBV5-1 with TRBJ2-3; 14 bases match TRBD2. Germline CDR1 is SGHRS and CDR2 is YFSETQ. The CDR3 is 19 amino acids. The junction had 12 bases not matched to a gene; V was cut back by 4 bases and J by 2 bases. The CDR3 here is CASSLGLAGGPPDTDTQYF. Written as DNA, the CDR3 is TGCGCCAGCAGCCTAGGACTAGCGGGGGGCCCCCCCGACACAGATACGCAGTATTTT.

The genes are TRBV28 and TRBJ1-1; D might be TRBD1 (6 bases). V was cut by 9 bases and J by 1 base, with 18 bases left in between. The CDR3 is 15 amino acids. Germline V gene data show CDR1 as MDHEN and CDR2 as SYDVKM. The CDR3 sequence is CASWALSDRNTEAFF. The CDR3 nucleotides are TGTGCCAGTTGGGCCCTATCGGACAGGAACACTGAAGCTTTCTTT.

This chain uses TRBV7-9 with TRBJ1-6, with 8 bases matching TRBD1. Germline V gives CDR1 SEHNR, CDR2 FQNEAQ (reference sequence). The junction had 4 bases not matched to a gene; V was cut back by 2 bases and J by 10 bases. The CDR3 consists of 14 residues. As DNA, the CDR3 is TGTGCCAGCAGCTTAACAGGGGGAACGTCACCCCTCCACTTT. The encoded protein is CASSLTGGTSPLHF.

The rearrangement uses TRBV27 and TRBJ2-2, with 10 nucleotides matching TRBD1. There are 14 residues in the CDR3. V lost 10 bases to trimming and J lost 6 bases; unmatched junction nucleotides: 8. CDR1 and CDR2 (germline): MNHEY, SMNVEV (reference sequence). The CDR3 DNA reads TGTGCCACCTCGGGGACAGGGGTCGCCGGGGAGCTGTTTTTT. Protein: CATSGTGVAGELFF.

This chain joins TRBV19 and TRBJ1-5; 8 bases align to TRBD1. V lost 7 bases to trimming and J lost 2 bases; unmatched junction nucleotides: 1. The CDR3 runs 13 residues. The germline V gene encodes CDR1 LNHDA and CDR2 SQIVND (reference sequence). In nucleotides, the CDR3 is TGTGCCAGTATGGACAGGGGCAATCAGCCCCAGCATTTT. It translates to CASMDRGNQPQHF.

J is TRBJ2-2 and V is TRBV4-1; 9 bases agree with TRBD2. Germline lookup yields CDR1 MGHRA and CDR2 YSYEKL. The CDR3 contains 18 residues. Germline trimming cut 3 bases from V and 5 bases from J; bases unmatched to any gene: 13. CDR3 in amino acids: CASSQEGGLAGLTGELFF. CDR3 bases: TGCGCCAGCAGCCAGGAAGGGGGCCTAGCGGGGCTAACCGGGGAGCTGTTTTTT.

V gene TRBV13 combines with J gene TRBJ1-1, with 7 bases aligning to TRBD1. CDR1 and CDR2 from the germline V gene are PRHDT and FYEKMQ (reference sequence). After removal of 5 bases from V and 3 bases from J, the junction contained 6 bases not matched to a gene. This CDR3 region has 14 residues. The CDR3 region is CASSTLGQHTEAFF. DNA for the CDR3: TGTGCCAGCAGCACCCTGGGACAGCACACTGAAGCTTTCTTT.

The chain links TRBV4-3 to TRBJ1-3; possibly TRBD1 for D (6 bases). Trimming stripped 0 bases from V and 2 bases from J, with 8 bases between. CDR1 is LGHNA, CDR2 YSLEER, per germline. The CDR3 loop spans 15 amino acids. CDR3 DNA sequence: TGCGCCAGCAGCCAAGATGGGGGCACTGGAAACACCATATATTTT. Translating it yields CASSQDGGTGNTIYF.

V gene TRBV7-3 combines with J gene TRBJ2-2; unclear D gene. V was pared by 5 bases and J by 0 bases, with 10 bases between. There are 15 residues in the CDR3. In germline, CDR1 is SGHTA, CDR2 FQGTGA. CDR3 sequence: CASSLQTSNTGELFF. The CDR3 coding sequence is TGTGCCAGCAGCCTACAGACATCGAACACCGGGGAGCTGTTTTTT.

This chain links TRBV11-2 with TRBJ2-2, with TRBD2 as a possible D gene (5 bases). V lost 4 bases and J 0 bases, leaving 12 bases between the germline ends. From germline, CDR1 is SGHAT and CDR2 FQNNGV. CDR3 length: 16 residues. The CDR3 sequence is CASSSRGPTNTGELFF. In nucleotides, the CDR3 is TGTGCCAGCAGCTCCCGCGGGCCTACGAACACCGGGGAGCTGTTTTTT.

The chain uses TRBV7-2 and TRBJ2-3; 9 positions agree with TRBD1. The CDR3 has 16 residues. V trimming: 2 bases; J trimming: 3 bases; junction bases outside the gene matches: 6. Germline V gives CDR1 SGHTA, CDR2 FQGNSA. CDR3 nucleotides: TGTGCCAGCAGCTTACGGACAGGGGAAGTAACAGATACGCAGTATTTT. Translation gives CASSLRTGEVTDTQYF.

About this clone: Other nucleotide sequences in the sample specify the same CDR3. This rearrangement joins TRBV18 to TRBJ1-3, with D hard to call. The V end lost 2 bases, the J end lost 0 bases, and 11 bases lay between the germline ends. The germline CDR1 and CDR2 sequences are KGHSH and LQKENI. The CDR3 extends over 16 amino acids. The CDR3 DNA reads as TGTGCCAGCTCACCAGCGACTGGCTCCTCTGGAAACACCATATATTTT. Protein: CASSPATGSSGNTIYF.

The chain joins TRBV4-3 to TRBJ2-7, with D perhaps matching TRBD1 (6 bases). The germline V gene has CDR1 LGHNA and CDR2 YSLEER. V was clipped by 1 base and J by 2 bases, with 15 bases between them. This CDR3 is built from 16 residues. The CDR3 DNA is TGCGCCAGCAGCCAAGTTTGGGGGACACCAACCTACGAGCAGTACTTC. Translating gives CASSQVWGTPTYEQYF.

This chain joins TRBV18 and TRBJ2-6, with TRBD1 matching over 8 bases. Germline V gene data show CDR1 as KGHSH and CDR2 as LQKENI. V gave up 1 base and J gave up 0 bases; unmatched junction bases: 11. The CDR3 loop spans 20 amino acids. The CDR3 is CASSPRYTGQGRSGANVLTF. As DNA, the CDR3 is TGTGCCAGCTCACCACGTTACACCGGACAGGGCCGCTCTGGGGCCAACGTCCTGACTTTC.

The gene calls are TRBV28 and TRBJ2-7; 10 positions agree with TRBD1. Unmatched junction bases numbered 11, after V lost 5 bases and J lost 7 bases. CDR3 length: 15 residues. Looked up from germline, CDR1 is MDHEN and CDR2 is SYDVKM. The CDR3 loop is CASSDTGTGVGEQYF. CDR3 nucleotide sequence: TGTGCCAGCAGTGACACCGGGACAGGGGTGGGTGAGCAGTACTTC.

The chain carries TRBV30 and TRBJ2-7, with 9 nucleotides matching TRBD1. This CDR3 is 13 amino acids long. V was clipped by 3 bases and J by 6 bases; unmatched bases: 6. Germline V gene lookup returns CDR1 GTSNPN and CDR2 SVGIG (reference sequence). The CDR3 loop reads CAWSGTGTSEQYF. Written as DNA, the CDR3 is TGTGCCTGGAGCGGGACAGGGACGAGCGAGCAGTACTTC.